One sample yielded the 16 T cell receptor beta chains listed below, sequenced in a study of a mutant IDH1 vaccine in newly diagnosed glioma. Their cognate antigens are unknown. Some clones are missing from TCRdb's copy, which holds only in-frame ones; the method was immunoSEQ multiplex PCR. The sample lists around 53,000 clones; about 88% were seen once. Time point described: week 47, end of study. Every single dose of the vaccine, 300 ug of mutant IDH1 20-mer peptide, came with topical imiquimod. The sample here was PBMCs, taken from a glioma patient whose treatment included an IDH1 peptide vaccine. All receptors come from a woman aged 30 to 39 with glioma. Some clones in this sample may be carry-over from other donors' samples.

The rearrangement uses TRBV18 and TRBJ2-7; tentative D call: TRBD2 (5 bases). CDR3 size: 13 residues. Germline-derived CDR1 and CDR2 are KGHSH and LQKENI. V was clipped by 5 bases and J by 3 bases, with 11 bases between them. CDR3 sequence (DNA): TGTGCCAGCTCAGGAGGCCATTACTACGAGCAGTACTTC. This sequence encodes CASSGGHYYEQYF.

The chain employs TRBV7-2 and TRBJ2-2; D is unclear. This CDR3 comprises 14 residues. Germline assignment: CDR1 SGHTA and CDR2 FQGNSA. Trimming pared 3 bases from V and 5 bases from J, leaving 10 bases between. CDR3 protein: CASSFRAATGELFF. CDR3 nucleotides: TGTGCCAGCAGCTTTCGCGCGGCGACCGGGGAGCTGTTTTTT.

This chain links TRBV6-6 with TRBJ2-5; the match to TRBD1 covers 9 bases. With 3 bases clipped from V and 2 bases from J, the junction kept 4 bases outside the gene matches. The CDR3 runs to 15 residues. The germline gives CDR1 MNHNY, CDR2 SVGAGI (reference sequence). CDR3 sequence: CASSYSGQGQETQYF. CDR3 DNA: TGTGCCAGCAGTTATTCGGGACAGGGACAAGAGACCCAGTACTTC.

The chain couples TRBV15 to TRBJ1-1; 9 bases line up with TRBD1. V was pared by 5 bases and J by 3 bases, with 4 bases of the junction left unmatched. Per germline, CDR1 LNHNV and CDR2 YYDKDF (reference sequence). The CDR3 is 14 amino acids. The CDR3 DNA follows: TGTGCCACCAGCGAGGGACAGGGCGACACTGAAGCTTTCTTT. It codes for CATSEGQGDTEAFF. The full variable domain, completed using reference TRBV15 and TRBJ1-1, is DAMVIQNPRYQVTQFGKPVTLSCSQTLNHNVMYWYQQKSSQAPKLLFHYYDKDFNNEADTPDNFQSRRPNTSFCFLDIRSPGLGDTAMYLCATSEGQGDTEAFFGQGTRLTVV.

This CDR3 reads CASSPGAEAFF. As DNA, the CDR3 is TGTGCCAGCAGCCCGGGGGCTGAAGCTTTCTTT. V gene TRBV7-8 combines with J gene TRBJ1-1, with D possibly matching TRBD1 (5 bases). The germline CDR1 and CDR2 sequences are SGHVS and FQNEAQ. The CDR3 is made up of 11 amino acids. V lost 5 bases to trimming and J lost 6 bases, with 7 bases between them.

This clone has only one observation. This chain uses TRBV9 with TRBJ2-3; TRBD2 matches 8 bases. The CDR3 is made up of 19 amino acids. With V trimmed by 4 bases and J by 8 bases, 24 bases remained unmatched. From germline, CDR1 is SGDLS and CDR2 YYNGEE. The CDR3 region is CASSPHSGVTSGPHGTQYF. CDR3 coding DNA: TGTGCCAGCAGCCCCCACAGTGGGGTTACTAGCGGCCCACATGGTACGCAGTATTTT.

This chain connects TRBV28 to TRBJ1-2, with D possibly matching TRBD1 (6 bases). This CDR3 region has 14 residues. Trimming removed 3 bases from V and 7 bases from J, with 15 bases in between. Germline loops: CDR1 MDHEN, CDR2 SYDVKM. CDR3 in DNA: TGTGCCAGCAGTTTTGGGGGCATTTATAGTGGCTACACCTTC. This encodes CASSFGGIYSGYTF.

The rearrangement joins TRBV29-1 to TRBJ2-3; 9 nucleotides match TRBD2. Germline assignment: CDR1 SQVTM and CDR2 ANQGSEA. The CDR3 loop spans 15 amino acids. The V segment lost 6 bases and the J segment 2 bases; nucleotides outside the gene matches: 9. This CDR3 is CSVGGLALHTDTQYF. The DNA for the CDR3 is TGCAGCGTGGGTGGACTAGCGCTGCACACAGATACGCAGTATTTT.

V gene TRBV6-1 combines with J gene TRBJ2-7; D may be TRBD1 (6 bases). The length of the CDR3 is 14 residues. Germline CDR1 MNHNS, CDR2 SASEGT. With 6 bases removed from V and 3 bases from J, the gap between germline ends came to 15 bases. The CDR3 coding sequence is TGTGCCAGCAGCCCCCCAGGGGCCCACTACGAGCAGTACTTC. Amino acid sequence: CASSPPGAHYEQYF.

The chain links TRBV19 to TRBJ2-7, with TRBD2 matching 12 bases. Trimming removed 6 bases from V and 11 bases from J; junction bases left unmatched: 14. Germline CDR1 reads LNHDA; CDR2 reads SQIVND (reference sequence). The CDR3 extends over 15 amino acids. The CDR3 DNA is TGTGCCAGTAGCCGGGCAGGGGACGGACTAGCGGGAAAGTACTTC. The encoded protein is CASSRAGDGLAGKYF.

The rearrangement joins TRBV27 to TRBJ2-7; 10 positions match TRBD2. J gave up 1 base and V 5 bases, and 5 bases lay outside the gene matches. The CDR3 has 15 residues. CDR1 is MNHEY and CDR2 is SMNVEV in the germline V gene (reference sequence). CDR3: CASSPQREGSYEQYF. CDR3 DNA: TGTGCCAGCAGTCCCCAGCGGGAGGGTTCCTACGAGCAGTACTTC.

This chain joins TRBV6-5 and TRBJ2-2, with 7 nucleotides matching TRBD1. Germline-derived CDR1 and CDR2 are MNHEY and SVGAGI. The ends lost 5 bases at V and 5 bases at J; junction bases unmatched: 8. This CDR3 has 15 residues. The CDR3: CASSKGTVRTGELFF. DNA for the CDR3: TGTGCCAGCAGTAAAGGGACAGTGCGGACCGGGGAGCTGTTTTTT.

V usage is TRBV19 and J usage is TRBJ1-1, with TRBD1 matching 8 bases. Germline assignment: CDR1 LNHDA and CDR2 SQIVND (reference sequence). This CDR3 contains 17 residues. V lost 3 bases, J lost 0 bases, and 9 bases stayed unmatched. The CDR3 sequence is CASSIGPRTGMNTEAFF. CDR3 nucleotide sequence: TGTGCCAGTAGTATTGGTCCCCGGACAGGGATGAACACTGAAGCTTTCTTT.

CDR3 amino acids: CASSLRGGGGPQAFF. The CDR3 bases are TGTGCCAGCAGCTTAAGGGGGGGAGGGGGGCCTCAAGCTTTCTTT. The chain couples TRBV13 to TRBJ1-1; perhaps TRBD1 as D (6 bases). Trimming shortened V by 2 bases and J by 9 bases, and 19 bases separated the two germline ends. Germline CDR1 PRHDT, CDR2 FYEKMQ (reference sequence). CDR3 length: 15 residues.

CDR3 in amino acids: CASAPEMEGTYEQYF. The CDR3 DNA follows: TGTGCCAGCGCACCGGAGATGGAGGGGACCTACGAGCAGTACTTC. The chain recombines TRBV19 with TRBJ2-7; TRBD2 is a possible D gene (6 bases). CDR1 is LNHDA, CDR2 SQIVND, per germline (reference sequence). Trimming left V 9 bases short and J 2 bases short, with 20 bases between. The CDR3 spans 15 residues.

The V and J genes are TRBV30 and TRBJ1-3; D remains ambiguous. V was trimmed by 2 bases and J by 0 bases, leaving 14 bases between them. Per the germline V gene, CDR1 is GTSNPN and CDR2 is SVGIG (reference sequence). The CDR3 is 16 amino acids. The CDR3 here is CAWSKGWTLSGNTIYF. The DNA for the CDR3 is TGTGCCTGGAGTAAAGGGTGGACGCTCTCTGGAAACACCATATATTTT.